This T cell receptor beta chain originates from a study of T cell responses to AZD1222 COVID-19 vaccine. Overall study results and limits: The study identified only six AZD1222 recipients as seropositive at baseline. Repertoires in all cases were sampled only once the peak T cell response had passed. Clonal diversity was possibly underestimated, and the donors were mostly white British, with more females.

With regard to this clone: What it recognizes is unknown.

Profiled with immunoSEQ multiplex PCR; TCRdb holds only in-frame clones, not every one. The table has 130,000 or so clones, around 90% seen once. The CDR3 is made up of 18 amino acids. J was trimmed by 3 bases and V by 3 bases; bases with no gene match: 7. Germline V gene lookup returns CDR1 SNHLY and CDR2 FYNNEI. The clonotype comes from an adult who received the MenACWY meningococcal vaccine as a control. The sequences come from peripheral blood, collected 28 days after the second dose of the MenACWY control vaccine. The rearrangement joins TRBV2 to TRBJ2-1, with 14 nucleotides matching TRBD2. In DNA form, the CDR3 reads TGTGCCAGCAGTGAGGGACTAGCGGGAGCGGGTCGCTACAATGAGCAGTTCTTC. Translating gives CASSEGLAGAGRYNEQFF.